These 8 T cell receptor beta chains were all obtained from the same sample, sequenced in a study of blood T cell repertoires in COVID-19. TCRdb keeps only in-frame clones here, not all; method: immunoSEQ multiplex PCR. Among 250,000 to 350,000 clones listed, approximately 83% were seen once. Sequencing was done on a sample of PBMCs or T cells enriched from blood (not recorded which). All receptors derive from a woman aged 25 to 39 who had recovered from COVID-19.

The chain couples TRBV6-5 to TRBJ1-6; D is uncertain. The V gene's germline CDR1 is MNHEY and CDR2 SVGAGI. With 5 bases removed from V and 9 bases from J, the gap between germline ends came to 11 bases. CDR3 size: 13 residues. Here the CDR3 DNA reads TGTGCCAGCAGTCCAGAGGAGTCTTCACCCCTCCACTTT. It codes for CASSPEESSPLHF.

This sequence joins TRBV15 and TRBJ2-7; the match to TRBD2 covers 7 bases. The CDR3 length is 16 residues. Germline V gene sequence: CDR1 LNHNV, CDR2 YYDKDF (reference sequence). J gave up 4 bases and V 3 bases, and 12 bases lay outside the gene matches. The CDR3 loop reads CATSSPTWGRGYEQYF. The CDR3 DNA sequence: TGTGCCACCAGCAGCCCAACTTGGGGGAGGGGATACGAGCAGTACTTC.

This clone was observed once. The chain joins TRBV7-2 to TRBJ1-3; TRBD1 matches at 7 bases. CDR3 length: 16 residues. Germline V gene lookup returns CDR1 SGHTA and CDR2 FQGNSA. Germline trimming cut 6 bases from V and 0 bases from J; bases unmatched to any gene: 8. CDR3 DNA sequence: TGTGCCAGCAGGACCGGGACAGCGTTCTCTGGAAACACCATATATTTT. Translation: CASRTGTAFSGNTIYF. Variable domain in full (rest from reference TRBV7-2 and TRBJ1-3): GAGVSQSPSNKVTEKGKDVELRCDPISGHTALYWYRQSLGQGLEFLIYFQGNSAPDKSGLPSDRFSAERTGGSVSTLTIQRTQQEDSAVYLCASRTGTAFSGNTIYFGEGSWLTVV.

CDR3 residues: CASSKGGYLANVLTF. The CDR3 DNA follows: TGTGCCAGCAGCAAAGGAGGGTACCTAGCCAACGTCCTGACTTTC. The rearrangement links TRBV7-9 to TRBJ2-6; possible D gene TRBD2, 6 bases. Per the germline V gene, CDR1 is SEHNR and CDR2 is FQNEAQ (reference sequence). The germline V and J ends were trimmed by 5 bases and 7 bases, with 15 bases remaining between them. CDR3 length equals 15 residues.

This chain's CDR3 is CASTSSYNEQFF. The CDR3 nucleotides read TGTGCCAGTACGAGCTCCTACAATGAGCAGTTCTTC. This chain joins TRBV9 and TRBJ2-1; D remains ambiguous. The CDR3 sequence is 12 residues long. CDR1 and CDR2 from the germline V gene are SGDLS and YYNGEE. Trimming shortened V by 8 bases and J by 0 bases, and 6 bases separated the two germline ends. The full variable domain, completed using reference TRBV9 and TRBJ2-1, is DSGVTQTPKHLITATGQRVTLRCSPRSGDLSVYWYQQSLDQGLQFLIQYYNGEERAKGNILERFSAQQFPDLHSELNLSSLELGDSALYFCASTSSYNEQFFGPGTRLTVL.

The genes are TRBV5-1 and TRBJ1-3; D remains unclear. CDR1 and CDR2 (germline): SGHRS, YFSETQ. CDR3 length: 15 residues. V gave up 0 bases and J gave up 0 bases, with 7 bases separating them. The CDR3 nucleotides are TGCGCCAGCAGCTTGGATGCCGGCTCTGGAAACACCATATATTTT. Translating it yields CASSLDAGSGNTIYF.

The CDR3 loop reads CATSDDREIYGYTF. The CDR3 DNA reads TGTGCCACCAGTGATGACAGGGAAATCTATGGCTACACCTTC. The rearrangement uses TRBV24-1 and TRBJ1-2, with 7 positions matching TRBD1. V trimming: 3 bases; J trimming: 4 bases; junction bases outside the gene matches: 4. The CDR3 totals 14 residues. CDR1 KGHDR and CDR2 SFDVKD come from the germline V gene.

The chain uses TRBV18 and TRBJ2-2; TRBD1 agrees at 7 bases. V trimming: 0 bases; J trimming: 2 bases; junction bases outside the gene matches: 6. The CDR3 length is 17 residues. Looked up from germline, CDR1 is KGHSH and CDR2 is LQKENI. CDR3 sequence: CASSPPVGGPNTGELFF. CDR3 bases: TGTGCCAGCTCACCACCGGTAGGGGGCCCTAACACCGGGGAGCTGTTTTTT. Full variable domain (missing parts from reference TRBV18 and TRBJ2-2): NAGVMQNPRHLVRRRGQEARLRCSPMKGHSHVYWYRQLPEEGLKFMVYLQKENIIDESGMPKERFSAEFPKEGPSILRIQQVVRGDSAAYFCASSPPVGGPNTGELFFGEGSRLTVL.